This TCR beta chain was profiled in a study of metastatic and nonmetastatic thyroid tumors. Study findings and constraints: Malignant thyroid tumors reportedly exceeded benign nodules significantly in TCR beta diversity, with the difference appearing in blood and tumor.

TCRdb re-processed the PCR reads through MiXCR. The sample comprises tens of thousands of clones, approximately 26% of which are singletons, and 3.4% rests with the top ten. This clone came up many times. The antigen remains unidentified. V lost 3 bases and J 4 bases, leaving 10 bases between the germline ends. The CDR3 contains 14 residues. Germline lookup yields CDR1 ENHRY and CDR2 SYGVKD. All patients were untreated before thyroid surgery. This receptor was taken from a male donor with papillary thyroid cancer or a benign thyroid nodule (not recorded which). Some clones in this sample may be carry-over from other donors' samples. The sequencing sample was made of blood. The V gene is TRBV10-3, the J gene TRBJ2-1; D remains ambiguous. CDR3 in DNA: TGTGCCATCAGTGAAAGAGACCCATACAATGAGCAGTTCTTC. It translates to CAISERDPYNEQFF.